This entry is about one TCR beta chain. Its antigen remains unknown. These data originate in a study of graft-versus-host responses after intestinal transplantation. Study at large: As for transplant type, recipients had multivisceral, liver-intestinal, or isolated intestinal grafts. Findings and caveats of the study: Recipient marrow contained GvH clones, some of which appeared first in ileum or blood. Within the allografts of patients who had graft-donor T cell macrochimerism, graft-versus-host to host-versus-graft clonal ratios were high. There was an association between peak levels of circulating GvH clones and early post-transplant HvG declines.

The V and J ends lost 6 bases and 0 bases respectively, with 18 bases between them. The germline gives CDR1 MDHEN, CDR2 SYDVKM. The CDR3 spans 17 residues. Method: immunoSEQ multiplex PCR; TCRdb's copy keeps in-frame clones and lacks some. The sample contains under 85,000 clones, 90% to 95% of which appear only once. The chain carries TRBV28 and TRBJ1-5; perhaps TRBD1 as D (6 bases). The clonotype comes from a human donor who received an intestinal transplant. The source material was unstimulated CD8+ T cells sorted from spleen or lymph node cells, sampled before intestinal transplant. This CDR3 is CASSERGRGNSNQPQHF. CDR3 coding DNA: TGTGCCAGCAGCGAAAGGGGCAGGGGAAATAGCAATCAGCCCCAGCATTTT.